This T cell receptor (beta chain) was captured by sequencing in a study of blood T cell repertoires in COVID-19. A few counts support this clone. Only in-frame clones appear in the TCRdb table, and some are missing; sequencing was by immunoSEQ multiplex PCR. The sample carries about 170,000 clones, about 86% recorded once. Germline assignment: CDR1 SGHRS and CDR2 YFSETQ. The CDR3 runs to 13 residues. With 0 bases clipped from V and 12 bases from J, the junction kept 5 bases outside the gene matches. This clonotype was sampled from a woman of 80 years or more in a cohort sampled during active or convalescent COVID-19. The sample consisted of peripheral blood. V and J are TRBV5-1 and TRBJ2-2; 7 bases are a match to TRBD1. The CDR3 here is CASSLALDRKLFF. CDR3 coding DNA: TGCGCCAGCAGCTTGGCCCTGGACAGGAAGCTGTTTTTT.